This TCR beta chain was identified in a study of response to subunit inactivated influenza vaccine. Worth noting for this clonotype: Its target is not known.

Using its own MiXCR run on the RT-PCR reads, TCRdb lists one record per CDR3 protein. The table has roughly 710,000 distinct CDR3 sequences, about 14% seen once. The trim removed 3 bases at V and 4 bases at J, leaving 7 bases unmatched. The CDR3 is made up of 16 amino acids. Germline CDR1 reads KGHDR; CDR2 reads SFDVKD. Study-level results: It was suggested by the authors that few new T cells are recruited by each seasonal influenza vaccination.

The receptor's source is a man in his fifties who received an inactivated influenza vaccine. The chain has TRBV24-1 and TRBJ2-1, with 8 positions matching TRBD1. Sequences were derived from PBMCs from blood, sampled less than 15 days before vaccination. The CDR3 DNA is TGTGCCACCAGTGATAACCGGGACAGGACGTACAATGAGCAGTTCTTC. Its translation: CATSDNRDRTYNEQFF.